This T cell receptor beta chain was observed in a study of shared clonotypes between healthy human individuals. Profiled with immunoSEQ multiplex PCR; TCRdb holds only in-frame clones, not every one. The sample records a few million clones, around 93% being singletons. Naive CD8 cells lacked CD45RO and underwent positive selection for CCR7, leaving out terminally differentiated effector memory CD45RA+ cells. Germline lookup yields CDR1 SGHAT and CDR2 FQNNGV. Trimming left V 1 base short and J 8 bases short, with 6 bases between. The length of the CDR3 is 12 residues. The sequencing input was naive CD8+ T cells from PBMCs. This TCR came from a man aged 18-30 years in good health. Some clones in this sample may be carry-over from other donors' samples. The V gene is TRBV11-2, the J gene TRBJ2-1; no clear D gene. The CDR3 region is CASSLGFHEQFF. DNA of the CDR3: TGTGCCAGCAGCTTAGGTTTCCATGAGCAGTTCTTC.